One sample yielded the 28 T cell receptor beta chains listed below, sequenced in a study of blood T cells in healthy people across ages. A J-beta primer mix and a sample-barcoded 5' primer were used in a second PCR of roughly 6 to 11 cycles. TCRdb processed the 5' RACE reads anew with MiXCR; each CDR3 protein has one entry. Of roughly 2 million distinct CDR3 sequences listed, about 50% were seen once; the top ten hold approximately 2%. Sequencing was performed on blood. The receptors were sampled from a woman in her forties in good health.

This clonotype was counted between two and nine times. The chain recombines TRBV6-2 or TRBV6-3 with TRBJ2-3, with unresolved D. Germline CDR1 reads MNHEY; CDR2 reads SVGEGT. The germline V and J ends were trimmed by 6 bases and 12 bases, with 16 bases remaining between them. This CDR3 is 12 amino acids long. CDR3 DNA sequence: TGTGCCAGCAGCCCCGAGCTTTCCCTTCAGTATTTT. Its protein product is CASSPELSLQYF.

Only one count was recorded for this clonotype. The chain joins TRBV4-1 to TRBJ2-2; D not resolved. The V and J ends lost 0 bases and 6 bases respectively, with 8 bases between them. This CDR3 has 14 residues. Germline assignment: CDR1 MGHRA and CDR2 YSYEKL. Here the CDR3 DNA reads TGCGCCAGCAGCCAAGATCGGGTTGCCGGGGAGCTGTTTTTT. Translated: CASSQDRVAGELFF.

The rearrangement links TRBV5-1 to TRBJ2-1; D remains ambiguous. CDR1 is SGHRS, CDR2 YFSETQ, per germline. This CDR3 is built from 15 residues. V dropped 1 base and J dropped 3 bases, with 11 bases sitting between them. The DNA for the CDR3 is TGCGCCAGCAGCTTGAAAGACCCGCACTACAATGAGCAGTTCTTC. This gives the protein CASSLKDPHYNEQFF. Variable domain in full (rest from reference TRBV5-1 and TRBJ2-1): KAGVTQTPRYLIKTRGQQVTLSCSPISGHRSVSWYQQTPGQGLQFLFEYFSETQRNKGNFPGRFSGRQFSNSRSEMNVSTLELGDSALYLCASSLKDPHYNEQFFGPGTRLTVL.

This clonotype was seen a handful of times. The chain employs TRBV7-2 and TRBJ1-2, with TRBD1 matching 10 bases. Germline CDR1 reads SGHTA; CDR2 reads FQGNSA. V dropped 1 base and J dropped 4; count of bases not matched to a gene: 9. The CDR3 has 17 residues. The CDR3 loop reads CASSLVGQGFRVYGYTF. Written as DNA, the CDR3 is TGTGCCAGCAGCTTAGTGGGACAGGGGTTTCGTGTCTATGGCTACACCTTC.

This clonotype showed up just a few times. The V and J genes are TRBV6-1 and TRBJ2-7, with unresolved D. Between the trimmed V and J ends, which lost 6 bases and 6 bases, there was a span of 9 bases. CDR1 is MNHNS, CDR2 SASEGT, per germline. This CDR3 region has 11 residues. DNA of the CDR3: TGTGCCAGCAGCAACATTCGCGAGCAGTACTTC. As protein: CASSNIREQYF.

The chain uses TRBV29-1 and TRBJ1-4; D is ambiguous. The CDR3 has 13 amino acids. The germline gives CDR1 SQVTM, CDR2 ANQGSEA. V lost 5 bases and J 3 bases, leaving 10 bases between the germline ends. CDR3 nucleotide sequence: TGCAGCGTTCTCGAGGGATCTAATGAAAAACTGTTTTTT. Translation: CSVLEGSNEKLFF.

This clonotype was counted only a few times. The genes are TRBV4-2 and TRBJ2-5, with TRBD2 matching 7 bases. The J call is doubtful: the DNA matches TRBJ2-7 better. The V gene's germline CDR1 is LGHNA and CDR2 YNFKEQ. The CDR3 runs 14 residues. The CDR3 protein is CASTAGRGSYEQYF. The DNA of the CDR3 is TGTGCCAGCACCGCAGGGCGGGGGAGCTACGAGCAGTACTTC.

V is TRBV7-9 and J is TRBJ2-5; D may be TRBD1 (5 bases). The J call may not be correct, given that the DNA end is closer to TRBJ2-4. The V gene's germline CDR1 is SEHNR and CDR2 FQNEAQ (reference sequence). The CDR3 has 13 amino acids. DNA of the CDR3: TGTGCCAGCAGCTCCCCTGTGCAGGGCATTCAGTACTTC. This sequence encodes CASSSPVQGIQYF.

This clonotype was observed at least ten times. In DNA, the CDR3 is TGTGCCAGCAGCTTTGGGAGGGGCACAGATACGCAGTATTTT. Protein product: CASSFGRGTDTQYF. This chain joins TRBV11-2 and TRBJ2-3, with TRBD2 matching 7 bases. Germline-derived CDR1 and CDR2 are SGHAT and FQNNGV. Trimming took 3 bases from V and 1 from J; bases not matched to a gene: 1. The CDR3 extends over 14 amino acids.

The chain links TRBV14 to TRBJ2-5; D not resolved. V lost 4 bases and J 7 bases, leaving 13 bases between the germline ends. Germline CDR1 is SGHDN and CDR2 is FVKESK. CDR3 length equals 13 residues. As DNA, the CDR3 is TGTGCCAGCAGCCCTCCGTTCGGTGGGACCCAGTACTTC. Translated: CASSPPFGGTQYF.

The rearrangement joins TRBV6-2 or TRBV6-3 to TRBJ2-1; a possible D gene is TRBD1 (7 bases). TRBJ2-7 explains the end of the DNA better; the J call may be wrong. The CDR3 has 19 residues. Germline-derived CDR1 and CDR2 are MNHEY and SVGEGT. The CDR3 bases are TGTGCCAGCAGTTACTCCTACCGGACGCGGGACAGAGGATCCTACGAGCAGTACTTC. This sequence encodes CASSYSYRTRDRGSYEQYF.

The chain joins TRBV7-2 to TRBJ2-1; D is unresolved. The CDR3 runs to 14 residues. The V gene lost 6 bases and the J gene lost 7 bases, with 16 bases spanning the gap. Germline values: CDR1 SGHTA, CDR2 FQGNSA. CDR3 in amino acids: CASRPPRPGNEQFF. The CDR3 nucleotides are TGTGCCAGCAGGCCGCCCCGCCCTGGGAATGAGCAGTTCTTC.

This clonotype was seen only once. This chain joins TRBV28 and TRBJ2-7, with a possible D match to TRBD1 (6 bases). V lost 6 bases and J lost 7, with 19 bases in between. Germline-derived CDR1 and CDR2 are MDHEN and SYDVKM. The CDR3 is 14 residues long. In nucleotides, the CDR3 is TGTGCCAGCAGACCCAGGGGCGTGGACAATGAGCAGTACTTC. It is translated as CASRPRGVDNEQYF.

This clonotype was seen a few times. The genes are TRBV20-1 and TRBJ2-7; weak D call: TRBD2 (5 bases). The germline CDR1 and CDR2 sequences are DFQATT and SNEGSKA (reference sequence). The V gene lost 4 bases and the J gene lost 6 bases, with 13 bases spanning the gap. The CDR3 is made up of 12 amino acids. CDR3 residues: CSAIVSGGEQYF. The CDR3 DNA is TGCAGTGCTATTGTTTCAGGAGGCGAGCAGTACTTC.

CDR3 residues: CASSGGLTSDEQFF. The CDR3 DNA reads as TGTGCCAGCAGCGGCGGTCTGACGAGCGATGAGCAGTTCTTC. J is TRBJ2-1 and V is TRBV9; no clear D gene. V was pared by 3 bases and J by 8 bases, with 15 bases between. The CDR3 totals 14 residues. In germline, CDR1 is SGDLS, CDR2 YYNGEE.

This sequence joins TRBV7-2 and TRBJ2-3; 11 nucleotides match TRBD1. V lost 3 bases and J lost 4; bases outside the gene matches: 6. Germline loops: CDR1 SGHTA, CDR2 FQGNSA. The CDR3 has 16 residues. In DNA, the CDR3 is TGTGCCAGCAGCTTTCGGACAGGGGGCATTTCAGATACGCAGTATTTT. Its protein product is CASSFRTGGISDTQYF.

This sequence joins TRBV5-1 and TRBJ2-7, with a tentative D call TRBD2 (6 bases). V was cut by 1 base and J by 2 bases, with 19 bases left in between. This CDR3 has 17 amino acids. Per the germline V gene, CDR1 is SGHRS and CDR2 is YFSETQ. The CDR3 DNA follows: TGCGCCAGCAGCTTGCGGGGAATGGACTACGAACCCTACGAGCAGTACTTC. Translating it yields CASSLRGMDYEPYEQYF.

The J gene is TRBJ1-2, the V gene TRBV2; a possible D gene is TRBD1 (6 bases). The CDR3 has 14 residues. Germline assignment: CDR1 SNHLY and CDR2 FYNNEI. The V gene lost 6 bases and the J gene lost 8 bases, with 19 bases spanning the gap. The CDR3 reads CASSGLSGEGGYTF. In nucleotides, the CDR3 is TGTGCCAGCAGCGGCTTATCAGGGGAGGGCGGCTACACCTTC.

This clonotype was seen a few times. The CDR3 loop reads CASSQGSGLSEQYF. The CDR3 DNA follows: TGCGCCAGCAGCCAAGGGTCAGGGTTGAGCGAGCAGTACTTC. The chain employs TRBV4-1 and TRBJ2-7; D possibly corresponds to TRBD1 (5 bases). V was shortened by 1 base and J by 6 bases, with 13 bases between the two germline ends. Germline V gene sequence: CDR1 MGHRA, CDR2 YSYEKL. The CDR3 runs to 14 residues.

A note on this clonotype: A much bigger clone sits one base away, suggesting this may be a read error. The V and J genes are TRBV7-2 and TRBJ2-1; D remains unclear. CDR1 SGHTA and CDR2 FQGNSA come from the germline V gene. The V and J ends lost 1 base and 10 bases respectively, with 11 bases between them. The CDR3 contains 13 residues. CDR3 in amino acids: CASSLDLGYEQFF. The CDR3 bases are TGTGCCAGCAGCTTAGATTTGGGGTACGAGCAGTTCTTC.

In this sample, this clonotype turned up a few times. V gene TRBV6-5 combines with J gene TRBJ1-6; 12 bases fit TRBD1. J gave up 6 bases and V 6 bases, and 3 bases lay outside the gene matches. Germline V lookup: CDR1 MNHEY, CDR2 SVGAGI. CDR3 length equals 15 residues. In DNA, the CDR3 is TGTGCCAGCAGGGGACAGGGGGCGCGTAATTCACCCCTCCACTTT. It specifies CASRGQGARNSPLHF.

Points on this clonotype: Germline is not matched at one junction end, which may reflect a read error. The V and J genes are TRBV13 and TRBJ2-1, with 9 positions matching TRBD2. This CDR3 spans 15 amino acids. Looked up from germline, CDR1 is PRHDT and CDR2 is FYEKMQ (reference sequence). CDR3 bases: TGTGCCAGCTCCAGTCGCGGGGGGGCCGGCAATAAGCAGTTCTTC. Residues: CASSSRGGAGNKQFF.

The V call is TRBV7-8, the J call TRBJ2-1, with 8 nucleotides matching TRBD1. Germline CDR1 is SGHVS and CDR2 is FQNEAQ. The CDR3 length is 15 residues. The ends lost 7 bases at V and 8 bases at J; junction bases unmatched: 13. Here the CDR3 DNA reads TGTGCCAGCACCTCCCGGACAGGGAAGGTGGATGAGCAGTTCTTC. Translation: CASTSRTGKVDEQFF. The variable domain in full, completed from reference TRBV7-8 and TRBJ2-1, reads GAGVSQSPRYKVAKRGQDVALRCDPISGHVSLFWYQQALGQGPEFLTYFQNEAQLDKSGLPSDRFFAERPEGSVSTLKIQRTQQEDSAVYLCASTSRTGKVDEQFFGPGTRLTVL.

This clonotype turned up a few times. CDR3 DNA sequence: TGTGCCACCAATTCTGGGACAGGAGAAGAGACCCAGTACTTC. This encodes CATNSGTGEETQYF. This chain joins TRBV15 and TRBJ2-4; 8 bases align to TRBD1. The closer fit of TRBJ2-5 to the DNA end suggests the J call may be wrong. From germline, CDR1 is LNHNV and CDR2 YYDKDF (reference sequence). This CDR3 is built from 14 residues.

The chain recombines TRBV6-2 or TRBV6-3 with TRBJ1-5; D gene ambiguous. Trimming left V 6 bases short and J 4 bases short, with 10 bases between. The CDR3 totals 13 residues. Germline-derived CDR1 and CDR2 are MNHEY and SVGEGT. The CDR3 region has the DNA TGTGCCAGCAGGAACGGTCTTAATCAGCCCCAGCATTTT. Encoded protein: CASRNGLNQPQHF.

The chain has TRBV6-6 and TRBJ2-5, with D possibly TRBD2 on 5 matching bases. The CDR3 covers 11 residues. The V end lost 9 bases, the J end lost 11 bases, and 16 bases lay between the germline ends. Germline assignment: CDR1 MNHNY and CDR2 SVGAGI (reference sequence). The CDR3 sequence: CASMAGGEQYF. The CDR3 region has the DNA TGTGCCAGTATGGCAGGAGGAGAGCAGTACTTC.

This chain links TRBV7-9 with TRBJ1-5, with no clear D. V gave up 3 bases and J gave up 3 bases, with 9 bases separating them. CDR3 length equals 14 residues. Germline values: CDR1 SEHNR, CDR2 FQNEAQ (reference sequence). CDR3: CASSFSNPNQPQHF. CDR3 bases: TGTGCCAGCAGCTTTAGTAACCCCAATCAGCCCCAGCATTTT. Drawing the rest from reference TRBV7-9 and TRBJ1-5, the complete variable domain is DTGVSQNPRHKITKRGQNVTFRCDPISEHNRLYWYRQTLGQGPEFLTYFQNEAQLEKSRLLSDRFSAERPKGSFSTLEIQRTEQGDSAMYLCASSFSNPNQPQHFGDGTRLSIL.

This rearrangement joins TRBV27 to TRBJ2-6; TRBD1 is a possible D gene (5 bases). Germline CDR1 reads MNHEY; CDR2 reads SMNVEV (reference sequence). V lost 4 bases and J 2 bases, leaving 9 bases between the germline ends. The CDR3 consists of 15 residues. Here the CDR3 reads CASSWGLAGANVLTF. The CDR3 DNA reads as TGTGCCAGCAGTTGGGGCCTAGCTGGGGCCAACGTCCTGACTTTC.